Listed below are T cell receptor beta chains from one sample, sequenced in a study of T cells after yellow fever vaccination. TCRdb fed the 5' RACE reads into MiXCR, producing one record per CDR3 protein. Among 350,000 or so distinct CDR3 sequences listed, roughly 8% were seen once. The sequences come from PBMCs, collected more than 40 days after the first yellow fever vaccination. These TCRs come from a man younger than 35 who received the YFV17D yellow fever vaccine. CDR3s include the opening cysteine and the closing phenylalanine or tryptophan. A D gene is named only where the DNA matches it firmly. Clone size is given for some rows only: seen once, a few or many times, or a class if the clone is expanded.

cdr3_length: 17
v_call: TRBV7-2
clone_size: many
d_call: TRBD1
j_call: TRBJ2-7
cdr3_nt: TGTGCCAGCAGCTTAGTGAGTCCGGGACAGGGATCCTACGAGCAGTACTTC
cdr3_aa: CASSLVSPGQGSYEQYF

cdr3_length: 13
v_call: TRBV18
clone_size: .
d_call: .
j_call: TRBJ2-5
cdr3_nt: TGTGCCAGCTCACCACCAGAGTCAGAGACCCAGTACTTC
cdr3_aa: CASSPPESETQYF

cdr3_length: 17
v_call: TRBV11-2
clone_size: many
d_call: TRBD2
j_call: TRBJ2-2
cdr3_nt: TGTGCCAGCAGCTCCTCCGGGACTAGCGCGGGCACCGGGGAGCTGTTTTTT
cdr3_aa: CASSSSGTSAGTGELFF

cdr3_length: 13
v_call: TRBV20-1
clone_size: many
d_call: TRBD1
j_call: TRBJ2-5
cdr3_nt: TGCAGTGCTCGGGACAGGGGAGTAGAGACCCAGTACTTC
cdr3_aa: CSARDRGVETQYF

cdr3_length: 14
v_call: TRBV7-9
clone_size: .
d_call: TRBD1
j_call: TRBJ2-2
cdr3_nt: TGTGCCACAACAGGGGGCAATCCAACCGGGGAGCTGTTTTTT
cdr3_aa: CATTGGNPTGELFF

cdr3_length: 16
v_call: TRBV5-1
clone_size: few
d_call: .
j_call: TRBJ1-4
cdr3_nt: TGCGCCAGCAGCTTGGGGTCGATCCCAACTAATGAAAAACTGTTTTTT
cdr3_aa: CASSLGSIPTNEKLFF

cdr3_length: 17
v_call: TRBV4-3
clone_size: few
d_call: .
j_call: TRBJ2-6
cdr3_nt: TGCGCCAGCAGCCAAGAGGCCGTCCGCTCTGGGGCCAACGTCCTGACTTTC
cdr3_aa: CASSQEAVRSGANVLTF

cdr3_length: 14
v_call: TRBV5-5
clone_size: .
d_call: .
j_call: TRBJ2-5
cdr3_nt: TGTGCCAGCAGCTTGGAGGCCAGAGGAGAGACCCAGTACTTC
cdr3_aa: CASSLEARGETQYF

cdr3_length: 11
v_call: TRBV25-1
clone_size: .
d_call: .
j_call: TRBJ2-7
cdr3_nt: TGTGCCACTACGTCGCACTACGAGCAGTACTTC
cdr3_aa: CATTSHYEQYF

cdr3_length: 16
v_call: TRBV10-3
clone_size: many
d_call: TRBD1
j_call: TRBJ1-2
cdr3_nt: TGTGCCATCAGTGGAGGAGAGACAGGGGGCTCGGAGGGCTACACCTTC
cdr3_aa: CAISGGETGGSEGYTF

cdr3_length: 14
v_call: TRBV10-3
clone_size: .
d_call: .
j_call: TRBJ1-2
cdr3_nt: TGTACCATCAGTGGCGGAACAGGGTCCTATGGCTACACCTTC
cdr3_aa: CTISGGTGSYGYTF

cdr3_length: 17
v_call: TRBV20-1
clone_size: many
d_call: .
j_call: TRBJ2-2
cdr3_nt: TGCAGGAAATCTTTGGGGGGCAAATCGGGCTCCGGCGGGGAGCTGTTTTTT
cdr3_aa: CRKSLGGKSGSGGELFF

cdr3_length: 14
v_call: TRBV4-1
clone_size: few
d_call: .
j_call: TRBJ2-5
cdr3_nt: TGCGCCAGCAGCCGACCGGCCGGGAAAGAGACCCAGTACTTC
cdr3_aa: CASSRPAGKETQYF

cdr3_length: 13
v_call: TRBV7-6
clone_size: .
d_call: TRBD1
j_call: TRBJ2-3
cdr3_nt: TGTGCCAGCAGCTGGACAGGGGGCGATACGCAGTATTTT
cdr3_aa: CASSWTGGDTQYF

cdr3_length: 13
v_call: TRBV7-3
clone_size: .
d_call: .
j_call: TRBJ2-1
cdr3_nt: TGTGCCAGCAGCTTAAATTTGGCCAATGAGCAGTTCTTC
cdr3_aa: CASSLNLANEQFF

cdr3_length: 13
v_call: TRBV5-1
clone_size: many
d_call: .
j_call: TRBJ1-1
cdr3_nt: TGCGCCAGCAGCTTGTCAGGGGACACTGAAGCTTTCTTT
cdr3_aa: CASSLSGDTEAFF

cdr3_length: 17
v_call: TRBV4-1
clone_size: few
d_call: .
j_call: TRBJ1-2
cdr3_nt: TGCGCCAGCAGCCAAGGCTACCGGGGACCCGGGGACTATGGCTACACCTTC
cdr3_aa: CASSQGYRGPGDYGYTF

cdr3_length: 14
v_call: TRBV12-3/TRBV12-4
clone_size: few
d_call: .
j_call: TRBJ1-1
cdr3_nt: TGTGCCAGCAGTGGCCAACAGATGAACACTGAAGCTTTCTTT
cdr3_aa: CASSGQQMNTEAFF

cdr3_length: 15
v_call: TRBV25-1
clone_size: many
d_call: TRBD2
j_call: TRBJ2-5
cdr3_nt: TGTGCCAGCAGTGACTCCAGCGGGGGGGAAGAGACCCAGTACTTC
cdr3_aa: CASSDSSGGEETQYF

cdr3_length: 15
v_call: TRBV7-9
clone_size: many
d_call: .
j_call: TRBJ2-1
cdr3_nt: TGTGCCAGCAGCCCTAGGGGGGGTCTGCACAATGAGCAGTTCTTC
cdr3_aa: CASSPRGGLHNEQFF

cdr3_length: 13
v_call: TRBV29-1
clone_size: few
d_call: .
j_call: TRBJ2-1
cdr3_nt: TGCAGCGTTGAAGATCTTCCGGCGTATGAGCAGTTCTTC
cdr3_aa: CSVEDLPAYEQFF

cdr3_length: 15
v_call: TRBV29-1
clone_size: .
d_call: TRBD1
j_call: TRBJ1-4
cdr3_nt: TGCAGCGTTCGCAGACAGGGAATAACTAATGAAAAACTGTTTTTT
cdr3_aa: CSVRRQGITNEKLFF

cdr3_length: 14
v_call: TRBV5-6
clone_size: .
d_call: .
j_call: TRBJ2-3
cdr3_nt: TGTGCCAGCAGCTTGGGTCTGGAAATAGATACGCAGTATTTT
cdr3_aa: CASSLGLEIDTQYF

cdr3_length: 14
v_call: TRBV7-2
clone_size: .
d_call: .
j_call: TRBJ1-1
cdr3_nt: TGTGCCAGCAGCGTGCCGCGGGGGTACACTGAAGCTTTCTTT
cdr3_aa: CASSVPRGYTEAFF

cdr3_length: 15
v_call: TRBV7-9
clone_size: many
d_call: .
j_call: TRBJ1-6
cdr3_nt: TGTGCCAGCAGCTTACGGGGGGTCAATAATTCACCCCTCCACTTT
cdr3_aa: CASSLRGVNNSPLHF

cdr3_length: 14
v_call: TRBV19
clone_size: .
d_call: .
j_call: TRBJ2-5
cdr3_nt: TGTGCCAGTAGTATAGCTGGGGTCCAAGAGACCCAGTACTTC
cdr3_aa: CASSIAGVQETQYF

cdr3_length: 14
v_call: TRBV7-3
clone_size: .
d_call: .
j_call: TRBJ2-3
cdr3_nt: TGTGCCAGCAGCTGGGGTGGGGGCACAGATACGCAGTATTTT
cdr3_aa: CASSWGGGTDTQYF

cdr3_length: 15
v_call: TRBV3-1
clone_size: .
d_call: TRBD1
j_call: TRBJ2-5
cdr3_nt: TGTGCCAGCAGCCGAAATCTCGGACAGGAAGAGACCCAGTACTTC
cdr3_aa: CASSRNLGQEETQYF

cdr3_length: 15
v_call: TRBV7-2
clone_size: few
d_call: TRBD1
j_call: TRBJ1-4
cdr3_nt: TGTGCCAGCAGCCCATGGACAGGGATTGACGAAAAACTGTTTTTT
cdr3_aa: CASSPWTGIDEKLFF

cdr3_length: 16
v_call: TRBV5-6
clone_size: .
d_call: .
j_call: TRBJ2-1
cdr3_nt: TGTGCCAGCAGCTTGGGGTTGGGGTCGACTTACAATGAGCAGTTCTTC
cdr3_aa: CASSLGLGSTYNEQFF

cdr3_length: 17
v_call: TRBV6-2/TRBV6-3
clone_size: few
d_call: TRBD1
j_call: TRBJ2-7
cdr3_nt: TGTGCCAGCAGTTATTGGTGGGGACAGGAAAGGACCTACGAGCAGTACTTC
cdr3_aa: CASSYWWGQERTYEQYF

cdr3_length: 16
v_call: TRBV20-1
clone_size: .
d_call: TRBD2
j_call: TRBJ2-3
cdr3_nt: TGCAGTGCGCCGAAGACTAGCGGGGCCTTTTCAGATACGCAGTATTTT
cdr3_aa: CSAPKTSGAFSDTQYF

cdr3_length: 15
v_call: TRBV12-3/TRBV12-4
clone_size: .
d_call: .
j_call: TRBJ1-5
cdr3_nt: TGTGCCAGCAGTTTAGGGTTAGCTGGCAATCAGCCCCAGCATTTT
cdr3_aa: CASSLGLAGNQPQHF

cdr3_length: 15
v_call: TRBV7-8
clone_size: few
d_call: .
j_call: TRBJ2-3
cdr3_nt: TGTGCCAGCAGGTCAGGGTTCAGCGACACAGATACGCAGTATTTT
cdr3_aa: CASRSGFSDTDTQYF

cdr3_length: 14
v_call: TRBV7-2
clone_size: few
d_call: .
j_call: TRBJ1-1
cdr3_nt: TGTGCCAGCAGCCTCCTCGGGGGACGCACTGAAGCTTTCTTT
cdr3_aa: CASSLLGGRTEAFF

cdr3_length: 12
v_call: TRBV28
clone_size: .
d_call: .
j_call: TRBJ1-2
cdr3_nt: TGTGCCAGCAGGGACTTTAACTATGGCTACACCTTC
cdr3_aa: CASRDFNYGYTF

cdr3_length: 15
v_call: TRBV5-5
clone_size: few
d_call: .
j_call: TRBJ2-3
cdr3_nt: TGTGCCAGCAGCATCCGGGACACCCGCACAGATACGCAGTATTTT
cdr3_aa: CASSIRDTRTDTQYF

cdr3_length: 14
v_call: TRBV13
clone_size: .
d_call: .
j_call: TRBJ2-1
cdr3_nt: TGTGCCAGCAGCTTCACCACTACTTACAATGAGCAGTTCTTC
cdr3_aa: CASSFTTTYNEQFF

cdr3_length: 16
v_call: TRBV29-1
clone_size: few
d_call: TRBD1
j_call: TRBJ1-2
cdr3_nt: TGCAGCGTTGAAGATAGAACAGGGGCGCGTGGCTATGGCTACACCTTC
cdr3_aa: CSVEDRTGARGYGYTF

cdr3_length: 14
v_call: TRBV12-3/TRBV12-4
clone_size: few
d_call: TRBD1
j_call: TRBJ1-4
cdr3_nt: TGTGCCACCGATGAGGGACAGGGGAGTGAAAAACTGTTTTTT
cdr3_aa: CATDEGQGSEKLFF

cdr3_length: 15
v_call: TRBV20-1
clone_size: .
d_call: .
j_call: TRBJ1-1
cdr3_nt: TGCAGTGCTAGTCGGCCGGGGCCGTTGAACACTGAAGCTTTCTTT
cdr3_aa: CSASRPGPLNTEAFF

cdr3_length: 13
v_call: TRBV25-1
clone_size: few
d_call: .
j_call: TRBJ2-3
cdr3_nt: TGTGCCAGCAGTGCGGAAGGGCCAGATACGCAGTATTTT
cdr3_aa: CASSAEGPDTQYF

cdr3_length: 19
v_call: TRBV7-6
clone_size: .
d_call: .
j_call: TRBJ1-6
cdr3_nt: TGTGCCAGCAGCTTAAACAGAGCGACTCGGAGCTCCTATAATTCACCCCTCCACTTT
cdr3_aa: CASSLNRATRSSYNSPLHF

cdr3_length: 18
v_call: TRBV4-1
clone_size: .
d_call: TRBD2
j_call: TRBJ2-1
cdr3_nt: TGCGCCAGCAGCCAAGATGGGGCTAGCGGGGGGGCCTACAATGAGCAGTTCTTC
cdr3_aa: CASSQDGASGGAYNEQFF

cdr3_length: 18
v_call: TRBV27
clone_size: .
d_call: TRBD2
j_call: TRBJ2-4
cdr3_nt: TGTGCCAGCTCCGCGGGGCGGGGGAGCTACTCTGCCAAAAACATTCAGTACTTC
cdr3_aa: CASSAGRGSYSAKNIQYF